Listed here are 7 T cell receptor beta chains from one sample, sequenced in a study of control samples from healthy donors and cancer patients. Here immunoSEQ multiplex PCR was the method, and the copy in TCRdb shows in-frame clones only, minus some. Of about 85,000 clones listed, 90% are singletons. The sequenced sample consisted of blood. These receptors came from a woman between 18 and 29 years old in good health.

The chain couples TRBV3-1 (or the pseudogene TRBV3-2) to TRBJ2-3, with 11 bases identical to TRBD2. V lost 3 bases and J lost 1; bases outside the gene matches: 6. This CDR3 region has 17 residues. Germline loops: CDR1 LGHDT, CDR2 YNNKEL (reference sequence). CDR3 amino acids: CASSHLVAGGRTDTQYF. The CDR3 nucleotides are TGTGCCAGCAGCCACCTCGTAGCGGGGGGGCGCACAGATACGCAGTATTTT.

The gene calls are TRBV7-9 and TRBJ2-1; D possibly corresponds to TRBD1 (6 bases). Germline V gives CDR1 SEHNR, CDR2 FQNEAQ (reference sequence). This CDR3 is 16 amino acids long. V was trimmed by 1 base and J by 4 bases, leaving 14 bases between them. The CDR3 region is CASSLEGEWIYNEQFF. The CDR3 coding sequence is TGTGCCAGCAGCTTAGAGGGGGAATGGATTTACAATGAGCAGTTCTTC.

This sequence joins TRBV27 and TRBJ1-2, with TRBD1 identical over 7 bases. Germline V gene sequence: CDR1 MNHEY, CDR2 SMNVEV (reference sequence). With 4 bases clipped from V and 8 bases from J, the junction kept 13 bases outside the gene matches. The CDR3 has 15 amino acids. The DNA for the CDR3 is TGTGCCAGCAGTTCCCCGGGACAGAGGTATTTAGGCTACACCTTC. It is translated as CASSSPGQRYLGYTF.

This clone occurred once. The chain combines TRBV29-1 with TRBJ2-7; tentative D call: TRBD1 (5 bases). CDR1 and CDR2 (germline): SQVTM, ANQGSEA. Trimming took 4 bases from V and 4 from J, leaving 11 bases between them. CDR3 length equals 12 residues. CDR3 sequence reads: CSVAWTRYEQYF. In DNA, the CDR3 is TGCAGCGTTGCCTGGACACGTTACGAGCAGTACTTC.

The CDR3 reads CASSGVEGGTGELFF. CDR3 nucleotide sequence: TGTGCCAGCAGCGGTGTGGAAGGGGGGACCGGGGAGCTGTTTTTT. The chain uses TRBV9 and TRBJ2-2, with D tentatively TRBD1 or TRBD2 (6 bases each). Germline values: CDR1 SGDLS, CDR2 YYNGEE. With 3 bases removed from V and 5 bases from J, the gap between germline ends came to 14 bases. This CDR3 spans 15 amino acids.

The J gene is TRBJ2-7, the V gene TRBV27, with TRBD1 as a possible D gene (6 bases). Germline V lookup: CDR1 MNHEY, CDR2 SMNVEV (reference sequence). The CDR3 spans 14 residues. V lost 6 bases and J 6 bases, leaving 18 bases between the germline ends. CDR3 DNA sequence: TGTGCCAGCAGCTCGGGGTCTGGACAGTCCGAGCAGTACTTC. Translating gives CASSSGSGQSEQYF.

The rearrangement links TRBV5-4 to TRBJ1-2; tentative D call: TRBD1 (5 bases). There are 15 residues in the CDR3. CDR1 SGHNT and CDR2 YYREEE come from the germline V gene (reference sequence). V gave up 1 base and J gave up 8 bases, with 18 bases separating them. The CDR3 loop reads CASSLWGDSSWGYTF. Written as DNA, the CDR3 is TGTGCCAGCAGCTTGTGGGGGGACTCGTCTTGGGGCTACACCTTC.